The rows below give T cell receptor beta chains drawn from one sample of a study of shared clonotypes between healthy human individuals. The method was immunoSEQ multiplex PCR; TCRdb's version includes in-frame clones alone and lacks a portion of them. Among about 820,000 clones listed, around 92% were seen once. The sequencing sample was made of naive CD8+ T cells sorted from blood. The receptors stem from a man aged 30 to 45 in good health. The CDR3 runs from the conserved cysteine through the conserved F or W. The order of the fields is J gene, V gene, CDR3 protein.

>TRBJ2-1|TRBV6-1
CASSEFGAHNEQFF
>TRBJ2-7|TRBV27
CASSLPGAREQYF
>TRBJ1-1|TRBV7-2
CASSKKQGRTEAFF
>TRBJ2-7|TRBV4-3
CASSQEEGDRGVEQYF
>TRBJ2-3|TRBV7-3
CASSPSSTDTQYF
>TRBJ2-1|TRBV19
CASSAAGVTYNEQFF
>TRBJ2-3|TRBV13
CASSLQGDTQYF
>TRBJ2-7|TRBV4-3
CASSQDNNLSYEQYF
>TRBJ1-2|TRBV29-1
CSAQTSGQGGSRYGYTF
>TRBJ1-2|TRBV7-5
CARSSNVGLNYGYTF
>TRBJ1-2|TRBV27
CASSSNRVWREGYTF
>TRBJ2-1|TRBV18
CASSPLGNEQFF
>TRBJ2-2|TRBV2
CASSPFDGNTGELFF
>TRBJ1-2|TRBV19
CASSIIRGAGYGYTF
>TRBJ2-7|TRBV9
CASSEGGTGSNYEQYF
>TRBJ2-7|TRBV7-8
CASSLGPHGAHEQYF
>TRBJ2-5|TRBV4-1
CASSQEETQYF
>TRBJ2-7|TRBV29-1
CSVDPRDWEDEQYF
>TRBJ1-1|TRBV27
CASSILYGDNTEAFF
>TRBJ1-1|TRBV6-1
CASSDTGGTEAFF
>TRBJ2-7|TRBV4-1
CASSQDIQVHEQYF
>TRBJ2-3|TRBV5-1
CASSLSESVQYTDTQYF
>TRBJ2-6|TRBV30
CAWSGLGQRLSGANVLTF
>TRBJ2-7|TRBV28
CASSLGRAGYEQYF
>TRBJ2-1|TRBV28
CASSFVAGQTGDNEQFF
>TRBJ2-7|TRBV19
CASSGPPFRAGDSYEQYF
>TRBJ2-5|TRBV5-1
CASSPDLGLSQETQYF
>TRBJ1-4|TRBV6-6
CASSYSDRGADEKLFF
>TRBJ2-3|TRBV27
CASSLSRDSTQYF
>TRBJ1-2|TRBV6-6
CASSYSAVGYGYTF
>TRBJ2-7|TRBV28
CASSFSLAGDEQYF
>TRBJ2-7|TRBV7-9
CASSNDRLEQYF
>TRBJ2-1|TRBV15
CATSAAGGYNEQFF
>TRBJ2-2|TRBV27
CASSLSQLAANTGELFF
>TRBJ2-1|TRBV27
CASSQAQTFSYNEQFF
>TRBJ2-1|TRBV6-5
CASSYATGGGNEQFF
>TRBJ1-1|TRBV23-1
CASSRRTEGGTEAFF
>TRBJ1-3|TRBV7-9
CASSHRTLGNTIYF
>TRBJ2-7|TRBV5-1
CASRAGTGFYEQYF
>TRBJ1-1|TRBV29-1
CSVPGGPLNTEAFF
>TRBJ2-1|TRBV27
CASSSPVGRTYNEQFF
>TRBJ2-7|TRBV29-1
CSVAGTRTYEQYF
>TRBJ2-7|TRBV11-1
CASGGFPYEQYF
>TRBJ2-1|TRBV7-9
CASSADRGRSYNEQFF
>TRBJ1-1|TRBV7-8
CASSPHASGNTEAFF
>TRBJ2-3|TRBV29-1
CSVVPGVISTDTQYF
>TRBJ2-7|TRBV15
CATSGGLGGSYEQYF
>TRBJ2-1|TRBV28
CASSPLSNRAQEQFF
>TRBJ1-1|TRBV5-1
CASSPPDRKNTEAFF
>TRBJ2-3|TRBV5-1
CASSLGEIPDTQYF
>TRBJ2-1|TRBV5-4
CASSLGDHGYNEQFF
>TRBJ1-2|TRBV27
CASSTGGTNYGYTF
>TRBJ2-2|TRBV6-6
CASKRGTGELFF
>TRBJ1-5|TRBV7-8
CASSLRTGLNSNQPQHF
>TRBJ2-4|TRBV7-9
CASSFPIAKNIQYF
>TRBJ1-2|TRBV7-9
CASSPQDRAYGYTF
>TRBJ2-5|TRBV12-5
CASGLFGRGLRTSWNETQYF
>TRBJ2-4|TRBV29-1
CSVLGTSFSNIQYF
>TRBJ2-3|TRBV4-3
CASSRQYFLTDTQYF
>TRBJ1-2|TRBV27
CASSLLAGNPDYGYTF